The rows below give T cell receptor beta chains drawn from one sample of a study of blood T cell repertoires in COVID-19. Generated by immunoSEQ multiplex PCR, the TCRdb table keeps only in-frame clones and is missing some. The top ten hold roughly 19% of the sample, which has around 150,000 clones, 90% seen once. The sample taken for sequencing was peripheral blood. The source of these receptors is a man aged 55 to 70 with active or convalescent COVID-19. Each CDR3 is given with its conserved first and last residue. A D gene is named only where the DNA matches it firmly. Expanded clones are given a class, and other clones once, few, many or no size at all.

>TRBV7-8|TRBJ1-5|NA|TRBD1
TGTGCCAGCAGCCCCGGTTTCAGGGGGGACAATCAGCCCCAGCATTTT
CASSPGFRGDNQPQHF
>TRBV19|TRBJ1-6|NA|TRBD1
TGTGCCTCACAGGGGGGGGTATCTTCACCCCTCCACTTT
CASQGGVSSPLHF
>TRBV29-1|TRBJ1-2|NA|TRBD1
TGCAGCGTCGAGACAGGGTTTAACTATGGCTACACCTTC
CSVETGFNYGYTF
>TRBV4-1|TRBJ1-5|NA|NA
TGCGCCAGCAGCCAAGATCAACAGCGCAATCAGCCCCAGCATTTT
CASSQDQQRNQPQHF
>TRBV2|TRBJ2-5|NA|TRBD2
TGTGCCAGCAGTAGGGGACTAGCTATCGAGACCCAGTACTTC
CASSRGLAIETQYF
>TRBV5-1|TRBJ1-6|NA|NA
TGCGCCAGCAGCTTACAGGGCAGCTATAATTCACCCCTCCACTTT
CASSLQGSYNSPLHF
>TRBV7-5|TRBJ2-7|NA|NA
TGTGTCAGAAGCCCGTGCCTTGACTACTACGAGCAGTACTTC
CVRSPCLDYYEQYF
>TRBV4-2|TRBJ1-1|NA|TRBD1
TGTGCCAGCAGCCCTCAGGGACAGGGTTTCGCTGAAGCTTTCTTT
CASSPQGQGFAEAFF
>TRBV27|TRBJ2-6|NA|TRBD1
TGTGCCAGCAGTAGGCTTGGGACAGGGGCTGGGGCCAACGTCCTGACTTTC
CASSRLGTGAGANVLTF
>TRBV6-5|TRBJ1-1|NA|NA
TGTGCCAGCAGTTACTCGGGGTCAATAGGGGCCAATGAAGCTTTCTTT
CASSYSGSIGANEAFF
>TRBV5-3|TRBJ2-2|NA|TRBD2
TGTGCCAGAAGCTTGGCGTCGGGACTAGCGGGACACACCGGGGAGCTGTTTTTT
CARSLASGLAGHTGELFF
>TRBV19|TRBJ2-7|NA|NA
TGTGCCAGTAGTATAGGACAGAAAAGAAACTACGAGCAGTACTTC
CASSIGQKRNYEQYF
>TRBV3-1/TRBV3-2|TRBJ2-3|NA|NA
TGTGCCAGCAGCCAAGATCCGAGCGGCACAGATACGCAGTATTTT
CASSQDPSGTDTQYF
>TRBV6-5|TRBJ1-2|NA|NA
TGTGCCAGCAGACGGAACTATGGCTACACCTTC
CASRRNYGYTF
>TRBV9|TRBJ2-7|NA|NA
TGTGCCAGCAGCGTAGCAGGGGAAAACTACGAGCAGTACTTC
CASSVAGENYEQYF
>TRBV5-6|TRBJ2-7|NA|NA
TGTGCCAGCAGCTTACAGACAAGACCCTCCTACGAGCAGTACTTC
CASSLQTRPSYEQYF
>TRBV14|TRBJ2-7|NA|NA
TGTGCCAGCAGCCAAGGAGGGGTAAGGAGGGACGAGCAGTACTTC
CASSQGGVRRDEQYF
>TRBV15|TRBJ1-1|NA|NA
TGTGCCACCAGCAGAGATGTCCAGAACACTGAAGCTTTCTTT
CATSRDVQNTEAFF
>TRBV18|TRBJ2-3|NA|NA
TGTGCCAGCTCACCACCCGAGGATATGGATACGCAGTATTTT
CASSPPEDMDTQYF
>TRBV27|TRBJ2-4|NA|TRBD2
TGTGCCAGCAGGAGGACCAGCGGGACGGTAGCCAAAAACATTCAGTACTTC
CASRRTSGTVAKNIQYF
>TRBV28|TRBJ1-1|NA|NA
TGTGCCAGCACCCTGGGCAGAGAAGCTTTCTTT
CASTLGREAFF
>TRBV11-2|TRBJ2-7|NA|TRBD2
TGTGCCAGCAGCTTAGCCACTAGCGGGAGGGCTAATAGTTACGAGCAGTACTTC
CASSLATSGRANSYEQYF
>TRBV19|TRBJ2-7|NA|TRBD2
TGTGCCAGTAGTCCCGGTCCCGCCACTAGCGGGGTGTACGAGCAGTACTTC
CASSPGPATSGVYEQYF
>TRBV10-3|TRBJ1-2|NA|TRBD1
TGTGCCATCAGTGGGGACAGGTCGAATAACTATGGCTACACCTTC
CAISGDRSNNYGYTF
>TRBV3-1/TRBV3-2|TRBJ2-1|few|TRBD1
TGTGCCAGCAGCCAAGAAACAGGGGGCAGGAATGAGCAGTTCTTC
CASSQETGGRNEQFF
>TRBV14|TRBJ1-6|NA|NA
TGTGCCAGCAGCCACCCGAATTCACCCCTCCACTTT
CASSHPNSPLHF
>TRBV10-3|TRBJ1-2|NA|NA
TGTGCCATCAGTGAAGGGGATTATGGCTACACCTTC
CAISEGDYGYTF
>TRBV7-8|TRBJ1-2|NA|NA
TGTGCCAGCAGCTTAGTCGCGGCCGTAGGGGGTAACTATGGCTACACCTTC
CASSLVAAVGGNYGYTF
>TRBV2|TRBJ2-3|once|TRBD2
TGTGCCAGCAGTGTGACTAGCGGGAGCGTACATACGCAGTATTTT
CASSVTSGSVHTQYF
>TRBV2|TRBJ2-7|NA|NA
TGTGCCAGCAGTGATCAGTCAGGATTTTTACACGAGCAGTACTTC
CASSDQSGFLHEQYF
>TRBV29-1|TRBJ1-2|NA|NA
TGCAGCGTTGCCCGTCCGAACTATGGCTACACCTTC
CSVARPNYGYTF
>TRBV7-2|TRBJ2-3|NA|TRBD2
TGTGCCAGCAGCTTACCAAGAAGCGGGGGGGCTTGGAATTTT
CASSLPRSGGAWNF
>TRBV14|TRBJ1-3|NA|NA
TGTGCCAGCAGCCAAGTAGCTGGAAACACCATATATTTT
CASSQVAGNTIYF
>TRBV4-1|TRBJ2-7|NA|NA
TGCGCCAGCAGCCATCTCTCAGGGTTCCACGAGCAGTACTTC
CASSHLSGFHEQYF
>TRBV19|TRBJ1-1|once|TRBD1
TGTGCCAGTAGTATCGGGACAGGGGGCGGTACTGAAGCTTTCTTT
CASSIGTGGGTEAFF
>TRBV10-3|TRBJ2-2|NA|TRBD2
TGTGCCATCAGTATTAGTGGGACTAGCGCTTACACCGGGGAGCTGTTTTTT
CAISISGTSAYTGELFF
>TRBV19|TRBJ2-7|NA|NA
TGTGCCAGTAGTATGGTCCGGGACTTCGAGGAGCAGTACTTC
CASSMVRDFEEQYF
>TRBV27|TRBJ1-2|NA|NA
TGTGCCAGCAGTAGAGACCTATCAGGGGTCCGAAACTATGGCTACACCTTC
CASSRDLSGVRNYGYTF
>TRBV29-1|TRBJ2-3|once|TRBD1
TGCAGCGTTGAACGACAGGGGGTAACTGATACGCAGTATTTT
CSVERQGVTDTQYF